This TCR beta chain was captured by sequencing in a study of response to subunit inactivated influenza vaccine. TCRdb passed the RT-PCR reads through MiXCR, listing each CDR3 protein once. This sample has about 190,000 distinct CDR3 sequences, with 13% to 15% found just once. This clonotype has only a few counts. Antigen unknown. Notes on the study in general: Each seasonal influenza vaccination recruits few new T cells, the authors suggested.

There are 14 residues in the CDR3. Germline lookup yields CDR1 SEHNR and CDR2 FQNEAQ (reference sequence). V lost 5 bases to trimming and J lost 2 bases, with 13 bases between them. The chain uses TRBV7-9 and TRBJ2-7; D may correspond to TRBD1 or TRBD2 (5 bases each). Sequenced material: CD8+ T cells sorted from PBMCs, taken about 5 days after vaccination. The sequence was obtained from a man aged 50-59 years who received an inactivated influenza vaccine. CDR3 residues: CASSRDGTTYEQYF. CDR3 coding DNA: TGTGCCAGCAGCCGGGACGGTACTACCTACGAGCAGTACTTC.